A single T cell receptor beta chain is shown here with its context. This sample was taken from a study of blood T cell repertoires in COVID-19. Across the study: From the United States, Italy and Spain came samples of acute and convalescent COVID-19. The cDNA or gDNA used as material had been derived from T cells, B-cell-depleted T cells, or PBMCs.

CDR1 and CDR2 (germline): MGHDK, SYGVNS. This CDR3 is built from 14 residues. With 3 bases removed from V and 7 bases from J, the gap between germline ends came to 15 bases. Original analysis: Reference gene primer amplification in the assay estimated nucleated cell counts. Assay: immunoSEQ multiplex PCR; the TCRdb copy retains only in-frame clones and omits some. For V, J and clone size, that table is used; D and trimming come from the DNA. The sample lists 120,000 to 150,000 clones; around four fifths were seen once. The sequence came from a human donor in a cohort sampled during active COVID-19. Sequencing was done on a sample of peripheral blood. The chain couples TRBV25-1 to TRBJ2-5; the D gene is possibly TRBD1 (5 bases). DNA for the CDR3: TGTGCCAGCAGTGACCAGGGTACGACCGGGACCCAGTACTTC. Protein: CASSDQGTTGTQYF.